This T cell receptor (beta chain) was recovered during a study of T cell changes during pregnancy in multiple sclerosis. The assay was immunoSEQ multiplex PCR, and TCRdb's table has in-frame clones only and misses some. The sample consists of about 55,000 clones, about nine tenths of them appearing once. Germline values: CDR1 SNHLY, CDR2 FYNNEI. Trimming took off 4 bases at V and 3 bases at J, with 7 bases between the two ends. The CDR3 totals 12 residues. This clone was observed once. The sample here was CD4+ T cells from peripheral blood mononuclear cells, taken in the first trimester of pregnancy. The chain couples TRBV2 to TRBJ2-7, with no clear D. The origin of this receptor is a female donor with multiple sclerosis, enrolled in a pregnancy study. CDR3 loop: CASSAAYYEQYF. CDR3 bases: TGTGCCAGCAGTGCTGCCTACTACGAGCAGTACTTC. Based on the CDR3 plus reference TRBV2 and TRBJ2-7, the full variable domain is EPEVTQTPSHQVTQMGQEVILRCVPISNHLYFYWYRQILGQKVEFLVSFYNNEISEKSEIFDDQFSVERPDGSNFTLKIRSTKLEDSAMYFCASSAAYYEQYFGPGTRLTVT.